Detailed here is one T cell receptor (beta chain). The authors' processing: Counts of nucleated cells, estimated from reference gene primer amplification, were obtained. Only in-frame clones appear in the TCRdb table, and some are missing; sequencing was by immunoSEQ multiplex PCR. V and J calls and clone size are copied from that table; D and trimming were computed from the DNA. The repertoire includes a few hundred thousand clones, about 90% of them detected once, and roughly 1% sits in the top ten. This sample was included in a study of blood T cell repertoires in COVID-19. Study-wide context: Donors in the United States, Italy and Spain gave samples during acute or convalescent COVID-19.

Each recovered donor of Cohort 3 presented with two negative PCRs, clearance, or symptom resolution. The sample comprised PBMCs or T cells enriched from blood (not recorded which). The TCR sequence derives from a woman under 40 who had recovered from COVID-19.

CDR3 loop: CASSQDLASSYEQYF. CDR3 DNA sequence: TGTGCCAGCAGCCAAGACCTAGCGAGTTCCTACGAGCAGTACTTC. The V gene is TRBV3-1 (or the pseudogene TRBV3-2), the J gene TRBJ2-7, with a tentative D call TRBD2 (6 bases). Trimming shortened V by 0 bases and J by 1 base, and 10 bases separated the two germline ends. This CDR3 spans 15 amino acids. Per the germline V gene, CDR1 is LGHDT and CDR2 is YNNKEL (reference sequence).